Following are 27 T cell receptor beta chains from one sample sequenced in a study of T cell responses to AZD1222 COVID-19 vaccine. This table comes from immunoSEQ multiplex PCR, and its TCRdb copy is limited to in-frame clones, with some not included. Of 100,000 or so clones detected, around 84% appear once; the ten largest clones hold roughly 1.4%. The sequences come from peripheral blood, collected on day 0 of AZD1222 vaccination. The receptors were sampled from an adult in good health.

This clone was seen only a few times. The genes are TRBV6-5 and TRBJ2-7; a possible D gene is TRBD1 (7 bases). The CDR3 consists of 13 residues. The germline V gene encodes CDR1 MNHEY and CDR2 SVGAGI. V was shortened by 4 bases and J by 8 bases, with 15 bases between the two germline ends. The CDR3 DNA sequence: TGTGCCAGCAGTTTACCGGAGGGACAGAAGCAGTACTTC. Amino acids: CASSLPEGQKQYF.

This chain uses TRBV14 with TRBJ2-1, with D perhaps given as TRBD1 or TRBD2 (5 bases each). Germline lookup yields CDR1 SGHDN and CDR2 FVKESK. The CDR3 totals 15 residues. Trimming cost V 4 bases and J 0 bases, with 10 bases left between them. The CDR3 DNA reads TGTGCCAGCAGCCCGGGGCGTAGCTCCTACAATGAGCAGTTCTTC. Its protein product is CASSPGRSSYNEQFF.

The genes are TRBV28 and TRBJ1-6, with no clear D. Germline V lookup: CDR1 MDHEN, CDR2 SYDVKM. The CDR3 totals 14 residues. Deletions cut 6 bases from V and 4 bases from J, with 10 bases between. The CDR3 nucleotides read TGTGCCAGCAGCCTCGCGGGATATAATTCACCCCTCCACTTT. Encoded protein: CASSLAGYNSPLHF.

The rearrangement links TRBV27 to TRBJ1-1; no definite D call. The CDR3 is 13 residues long. Trimming shortened V by 10 bases and J by 0 bases, and 12 bases separated the two germline ends. Germline V gene data show CDR1 as MNHEY and CDR2 as SMNVEV (reference sequence). CDR3 loop: CATGLTLNTEAFF. The CDR3 DNA reads as TGTGCCACGGGCCTTACACTGAACACTGAAGCTTTCTTT.

This clone has ten or more counts. This chain joins TRBV11-2 and TRBJ1-6; D is possibly TRBD1 (5 bases). This CDR3 is built from 16 residues. Germline V CDR1 and CDR2: SGHAT, FQNNGV. V gave up 1 base and J gave up 8 bases, with 15 bases separating them. The CDR3 DNA sequence: TGTGCCAGCAGCTTAGTCGGCGACAGTTTACATTCACCCCTCCACTTT. Translating gives CASSLVGDSLHSPLHF.

This clone turned up a few times. J is TRBJ2-7 and V is TRBV10-3, with TRBD1 matching over 11 bases. Trimming cost V 4 bases and J 1 base; bases outside gene matches: 6. This CDR3 comprises 16 residues. From germline, CDR1 is ENHRY and CDR2 SYGVKD. Here the CDR3 DNA reads TGTGCCATCAGTGGAGCTGGGACAGGGGGGTCCTACGAGCAGTACTTC. This gives the protein CAISGAGTGGSYEQYF.

The V gene is TRBV15, the J gene TRBJ2-6; D ambiguous. CDR3 length: 15 residues. Germline CDR1 is LNHNV and CDR2 is YYDKDF (reference sequence). V dropped 0 bases and J dropped 1 base, with 4 bases sitting between them. DNA of the CDR3: TGTGCCACCAGCAGAGATGCGTCTGGGGCCAACGTCCTGACTTTC. Its translation: CATSRDASGANVLTF.

The chain carries TRBV23-1 and TRBJ1-5, with a weak D call TRBD1 (5 bases). Being an ORF, TRBV23-1 has a function that is uncertain. The CDR3 totals 19 residues. In DNA form, the CDR3 reads TGCGCACTAGGGGATGGAGACCCAACGATGATGTATAGCAATCAGCCCCAGCATTTT. It encodes CALGDGDPTMMYSNQPQHF.

The rearrangement joins TRBV20-1 to TRBJ2-5; D is perhaps TRBD1 (5 bases). V shed 6 bases and J shed 7 bases, with 12 bases lying between them. Germline V gives CDR1 DFQATT, CDR2 SNEGSKA (reference sequence). CDR3 length equals 11 residues. The CDR3 DNA sequence: TGCAGTGCAACGCAGGGCGGGACCCAGTACTTC. This gives the protein CSATQGGTQYF.

The chain couples TRBV27 to TRBJ2-1, with D perhaps TRBD1 or TRBD2 (6 bases each). V was clipped by 7 bases and J by 5 bases, with 18 bases between them. CDR1 and CDR2 (germline): MNHEY, SMNVEV (reference sequence). This CDR3 comprises 15 residues. CDR3 bases: TGTGCCAGCACGGGGGCAGGGGATGCTCACAATGAGCAGTTCTTC. This sequence encodes CASTGAGDAHNEQFF.

V gene TRBV9 combines with J gene TRBJ1-3, with D uncertain. Germline V gives CDR1 SGDLS, CDR2 YYNGEE. The CDR3 has 14 residues. V lost 0 bases to trimming and J lost 0 bases, with 4 bases between them. The CDR3 nucleotides are TGTGCCAGCAGCGTAGTTGCCTCTGGAAACACCATATATTTT. Its protein product is CASSVVASGNTIYF.

This rearrangement joins TRBV5-1 to TRBJ1-3; no firm D call. Trimming took off 4 bases at V and 2 bases at J, with 7 bases between the two ends. The CDR3 is 13 amino acids. CDR1 is SGHRS and CDR2 is YFSETQ in the germline V gene. The CDR3 DNA is TGCGCCAGCAGCCCGGTAGCTGGAAACACCATATATTTT. Amino acids: CASSPVAGNTIYF.

The chain carries TRBV7-2 and TRBJ1-2; D possibly corresponds to TRBD1 (6 bases). With 1 base removed from V and 7 bases from J, the gap between germline ends came to 16 bases. The germline CDR1 and CDR2 sequences are SGHTA and FQGNSA. The CDR3 contains 15 residues. The CDR3 DNA follows: TGTGCCAGCAGCTTAGGAACAGGGCTTAAGGGTGGCTACACCTTC. It is translated as CASSLGTGLKGGYTF.

The chain couples TRBV5-1 to TRBJ2-7; maybe TRBD2 (5 bases). This CDR3 is built from 14 residues. V lost 1 base and J lost 0, with 8 bases in between. Germline V gene sequence: CDR1 SGHRS, CDR2 YFSETQ. CDR3 loop: CASSLSRGSYEQYF. CDR3 bases: TGCGCCAGCAGCTTGTCTCGGGGCTCCTACGAGCAGTACTTC.

This chain joins TRBV7-2 and TRBJ1-1; the D gene is possibly TRBD1 (6 bases). In germline, CDR1 is SGHTA, CDR2 FQGNSA. The CDR3 consists of 12 residues. Trimming removed 1 base at V and 11 bases at J, with 11 bases between. The CDR3 region has the DNA TGTGCCAGCAGCTTAGACAGGGCGGAGGCTTTCTTT. Its protein product is CASSLDRAEAFF.

The chain uses TRBV27 and TRBJ1-6; D not certain. Trimming cost V 2 bases and J 5 bases, with 10 bases left between them. This CDR3 is built from 15 residues. The germline CDR1 and CDR2 sequences are MNHEY and SMNVEV (reference sequence). DNA of the CDR3: TGTGCCAGCAGTTTAACCCAGGCTAATAATTCACCCCTCCACTTT. This gives the protein CASSLTQANNSPLHF.

This chain uses TRBV15 with TRBJ1-3, with D unclear. Deletions cut 0 bases from V and 6 bases from J, with 12 bases between. Looked up from germline, CDR1 is LNHNV and CDR2 is YYDKDF (reference sequence). This CDR3 has 15 residues. The chain's CDR3 is CATSRDPGSENTIYF. CDR3 bases: TGTGCCACCAGCAGAGATCCTGGCAGTGAAAACACCATATATTTT.

V is TRBV3-1 (or the pseudogene TRBV3-2) and J is TRBJ2-7, with 7 bases identical to TRBD2. CDR1 and CDR2 (germline): LGHDT, YNNKEL (reference sequence). CDR3 length: 15 residues. Trimming took 2 bases from V and 5 from J; bases not matched to a gene: 9. The CDR3 here is CASSQNLGGSNEQYF. The CDR3 coding sequence is TGTGCCAGCAGCCAAAATCTTGGCGGGAGTAACGAGCAGTACTTC.

This clone is labeled medium-sized (0.01 to 0.1%). Other DNA sequences of this sample code for an identical CDR3. The rearrangement links TRBV7-9 to TRBJ2-7, with a possible D match to TRBD2 (5 bases). The CDR3 loop spans 12 amino acids. The germline CDR1 and CDR2 sequences are SEHNR and FQNEAQ (reference sequence). Trimming left V 6 bases short and J 1 base short, with 7 bases between. The CDR3 region has the DNA TGTGCCAGCAGTCGGGGTTCCTACGAGCAGTACTTC. Protein: CASSRGSYEQYF. The complete variable domain, with remaining parts taken from reference TRBV7-9 and TRBJ2-7, reads DTGVSQNPRHKITKRGQNVTFRCDPISEHNRLYWYRQTLGQGPEFLTYFQNEAQLEKSRLLSDRFSAERPKGSFSTLEIQRTEQGDSAMYLCASSRGSYEQYFGPGTRLTVT.

J is TRBJ1-3 and V is TRBV15; D possibly corresponds to TRBD1 (5 bases). Between the trimmed V and J ends, which lost 0 bases and 4 bases, there was a span of 10 bases. This CDR3 spans 15 amino acids. Germline V gene lookup returns CDR1 LNHNV and CDR2 YYDKDF (reference sequence). The CDR3 loop is CATSRDPGAGNTIYF. The CDR3 DNA is TGTGCCACCAGCAGAGATCCCGGGGCGGGAAACACCATATATTTT.

This clone appeared a single time. The V and J genes are TRBV5-5 and TRBJ2-5; D may be TRBD1 (6 bases). The CDR3 is made up of 14 amino acids. The ends were cut back, 0 bases at V and 2 bases at J, with 8 bases in the middle. CDR1 is SGHKS, CDR2 YYEKEE, per germline (reference sequence). The CDR3 here is CASSLGTAQETQYF. The CDR3 DNA follows: TGTGCCAGCAGCTTGGGGACAGCACAAGAGACCCAGTACTTC.

The chain employs TRBV2 and TRBJ2-7; 7 bases line up with TRBD1. Germline V lookup: CDR1 SNHLY, CDR2 FYNNEI. There are 13 residues in the CDR3. Trimming removed 6 bases from V and 7 bases from J; junction bases left unmatched: 9. In nucleotides, the CDR3 is TGTGCCAGCAGGCCCGACAGGGAAGGGGAGCAGTACTTC. Protein: CASRPDREGEQYF.

CDR3: CASSLNRGLGEQYF. CDR3 nucleotide sequence: TGTGCCAGCAGCTTGAACAGGGGTCTTGGGGAGCAGTACTTC. This chain links TRBV5-6 with TRBJ2-7; 7 bases line up with TRBD1. V lost 1 base to trimming and J lost 7 bases; unmatched junction nucleotides: 8. CDR1 is SGHDT, CDR2 YYEEEE, per germline. The CDR3 sequence is 14 residues long.

V is TRBV24-1 and J is TRBJ1-4, with TRBD1 identical over 8 bases. Germline V gene data show CDR1 as KGHDR and CDR2 as SFDVKD. V was clipped by 2 bases and J by 8 bases; unmatched bases: 6. This CDR3 has 15 amino acids. This CDR3 reads CATSDSRTGNEKLFF. In nucleotides, the CDR3 is TGTGCCACCAGTGATTCCAGGACAGGGAACGAAAAACTGTTTTTT.

The chain has TRBV7-2 and TRBJ2-7, with unresolved D. Germline V gene data show CDR1 as SGHTA and CDR2 as FQGNSA. The CDR3 totals 12 residues. The V gene lost 2 bases and the J gene lost 0 bases, with 2 bases spanning the gap. The CDR3 is CASSLSSYEQYF. DNA of the CDR3: TGTGCCAGCAGCTTAAGCTCCTACGAGCAGTACTTC.

This chain connects TRBV5-4 to TRBJ2-2, with 13 positions matching TRBD2. J lost 4 bases, V lost 5 bases, and 11 bases had no gene match. This CDR3 is built from 18 residues. CDR1 and CDR2 from the germline V gene are SGHNT and YYREEE (reference sequence). This CDR3 reads CASRLTSGRASGTGELFF. In DNA form, the CDR3 reads TGTGCCAGCAGACTAACTAGCGGGAGGGCCTCAGGCACCGGGGAGCTGTTTTTT.

The rearrangement links TRBV6-5 to TRBJ1-2, with unresolved D. CDR3 length: 14 residues. Trimming pared 6 bases from V and 8 bases from J, leaving 19 bases between. Germline loops: CDR1 MNHEY, CDR2 SVGAGI. DNA for the CDR3: TGTGCCAGCAGCTCGAGGACCTCAGGAGAGGGCTACACCTTC. Protein: CASSSRTSGEGYTF.